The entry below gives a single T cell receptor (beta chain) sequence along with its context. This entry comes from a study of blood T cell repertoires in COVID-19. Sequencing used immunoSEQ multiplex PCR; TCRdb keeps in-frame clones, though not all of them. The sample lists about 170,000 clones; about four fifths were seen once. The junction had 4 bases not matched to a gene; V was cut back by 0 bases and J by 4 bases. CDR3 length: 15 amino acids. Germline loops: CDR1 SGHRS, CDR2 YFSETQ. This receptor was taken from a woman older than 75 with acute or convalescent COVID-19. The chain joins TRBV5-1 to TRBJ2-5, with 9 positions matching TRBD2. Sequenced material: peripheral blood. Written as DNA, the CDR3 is TGCGCCAGCAGCTTGGATGCGGGGGGGCCAGAGACCCAGTACTTC. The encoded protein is CASSLDAGGPETQYF.